This TCR beta chain derives from a study of cytotoxic CD8 clonotypes in ibrutinib-treated CLL. Measured with immunoSEQ multiplex PCR; TCRdb has only the in-frame clones, and not every one. The sample shows around 70,000 clones, 68% of them seen only once. Deletions cut 2 bases from V and 4 bases from J, with 21 bases between. The CDR3 extends over 17 amino acids. Germline CDR1 SGHDT, CDR2 YYEEEE. The source was PBMCs, collected after 12 months of ibrutinib treatment. The V gene is TRBV5-6, the J gene TRBJ1-1; tentatively, D is TRBD1 (5 bases). The clonotype comes from a human donor with chronic lymphocytic leukemia. CDR3 region: CASSFHQGTRVGTEAFF. The CDR3 DNA sequence: TGTGCCAGCAGCTTTCACCAGGGTACGAGAGTGGGCACTGAAGCTTTCTTT.